The clone carrying this T cell receptor (beta chain) showed up many times. Those with hyperthyroidism were 18 to 65 years old, newly diagnosed, and ill for under 2 months. Pregnant or lactating patients were excluded, as were those with uncontrolled infection or other autoimmune disease. Preceding any ophthalmopathy symptoms, the blood sample dates from first hyperthyroidism diagnosis. This sample was taken from a study of T cells in Graves' hyperthyroidism and ophthalmopathy. Researchers amplified the TCR beta CDR3 regions from RNA transcripts. First-round RT-PCR targeting the TCR CDR3 was performed with the HTBI primer set. TCRdb processed the multiplex PCR reads anew with MiXCR; each CDR3 protein has one entry. The table lists roughly 290,000 distinct CDR3 sequences, approximately 12% of them singletons. Trimming took off 5 bases at V and 1 base at J, with 16 bases between the two ends. The V gene's germline CDR1 is LGHDT and CDR2 YNNKEL (reference sequence). The CDR3 contains 16 residues.

The sequencing input was blood. The chain is built from TRBV3-1 and TRBJ2-3; either TRBD1 or TRBD2 may supply D (6 bases each). The source is a woman aged 25 to 39 with Graves' hyperthyroidism that later progressed to Graves' ophthalmopathy. CDR3: CASSSWGALGTDTQYF. CDR3 DNA: TGTGCCAGCAGCTCCTGGGGGGCTTTGGGCACAGATACGCAGTATTTT.